Described below is a single T cell receptor beta chain sequence and its context. These data originate in a study of blood T cell repertoires in COVID-19. Sequenced by immunoSEQ multiplex PCR; TCRdb stores in-frame clones only, minus some. The data contain about 350,000 clones, around nine tenths of them singletons. Trimming stripped 1 base from V and 7 bases from J, with 19 bases between. The CDR3 is 16 residues long. From germline, CDR1 is SEHNR and CDR2 FQNEAQ (reference sequence). Material: peripheral blood. The chain combines TRBV7-9 with TRBJ2-5, with a weak D call TRBD2 (6 bases). This TCR was recovered from a woman aged 18-29 years who had recovered from COVID-19. CDR3 region: CASSLGPRRGPRTQYF. The CDR3 nucleotides read TGTGCCAGCAGCTTAGGCCCCCGGAGGGGTCCCAGGACCCAGTACTTC.